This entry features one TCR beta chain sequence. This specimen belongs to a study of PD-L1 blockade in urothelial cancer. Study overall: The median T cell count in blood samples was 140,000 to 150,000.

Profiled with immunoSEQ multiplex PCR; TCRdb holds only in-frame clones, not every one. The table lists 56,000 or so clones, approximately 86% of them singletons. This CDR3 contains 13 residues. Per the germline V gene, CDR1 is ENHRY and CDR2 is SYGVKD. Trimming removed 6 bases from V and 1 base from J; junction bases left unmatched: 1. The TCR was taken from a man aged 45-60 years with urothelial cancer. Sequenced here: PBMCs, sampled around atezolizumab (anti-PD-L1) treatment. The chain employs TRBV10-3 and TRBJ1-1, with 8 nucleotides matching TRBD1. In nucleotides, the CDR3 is TGTGCCATCAGAGGACAGGGGAACACTGAAGCTTTCTTT. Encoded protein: CAIRGQGNTEAFF.